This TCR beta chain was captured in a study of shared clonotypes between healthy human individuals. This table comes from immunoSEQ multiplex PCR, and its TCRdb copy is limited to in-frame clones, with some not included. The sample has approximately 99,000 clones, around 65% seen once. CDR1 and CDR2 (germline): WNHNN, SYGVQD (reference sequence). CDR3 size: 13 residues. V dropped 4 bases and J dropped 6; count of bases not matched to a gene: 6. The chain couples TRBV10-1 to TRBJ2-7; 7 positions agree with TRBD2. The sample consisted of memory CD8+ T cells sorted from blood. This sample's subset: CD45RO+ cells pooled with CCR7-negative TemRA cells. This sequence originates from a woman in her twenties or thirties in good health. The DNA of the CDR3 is TGCGCCAGCAGTGTAGGACTAGTATCCGAGCAGTACTTC. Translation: CASSVGLVSEQYF.